One sample yielded the 24 T cell receptor beta chains listed below, sequenced in a study of CD8+ T cells in alopecia areata. cDNA serving as the sequencing template came from extracted, reverse transcribed RNA. Profiled with immunoSEQ multiplex PCR; TCRdb holds only in-frame clones, not every one. The sample lists 100,000 to 150,000 clones; 45% to 50% were seen once. What was sequenced was NKG2D-low CD8+ T cells sorted from blood. The receptor set was obtained from a human donor with alopecia areata.

This clone has just a few counts. This sequence joins TRBV28 and TRBJ1-2; D gene uncertain. From germline, CDR1 is MDHEN and CDR2 SYDVKM. Trimming stripped 8 bases from V and 4 bases from J, with 11 bases between. CDR3 size: 12 residues. The CDR3 region has the DNA TGTGCCAGCGGAGAGGGCAGCTATGGCTACACCTTC. Translation gives CASGEGSYGYTF.

The table lists this clone with a few counts. The V and J genes are TRBV14 and TRBJ2-2; D remains ambiguous. The V end was cut by 2 bases, the J end by 4 bases, with 5 bases between. This CDR3 region has 13 residues. Germline V gene sequence: CDR1 SGHDN, CDR2 FVKESK. The CDR3 region is CASSQPGTGELFF. In DNA form, the CDR3 reads TGTGCCAGCAGCCAACCAGGCACCGGGGAGCTGTTTTTT.

The sample holds a few counts of this clone. This chain connects TRBV5-1 to TRBJ2-3, with TRBD1 as a possible D gene (5 bases). V was cut by 5 bases and J by 2 bases, with 9 bases left in between. The CDR3 has 13 residues. Looked up from germline, CDR1 is SGHRS and CDR2 is YFSETQ. CDR3 bases: TGCGCCAGCAGACCGGACATCACAGATACGCAGTATTTT. This encodes CASRPDITDTQYF.

The chain recombines TRBV30 with TRBJ2-5, with D perhaps TRBD1 (6 bases). CDR1 is GTSNPN and CDR2 is SVGIG in the germline V gene (reference sequence). CDR3 length: 13 residues. With 6 bases removed from V and 3 bases from J, the gap between germline ends came to 14 bases. CDR3 in amino acids: CACPGHREETQYF. CDR3 in DNA: TGTGCCTGCCCTGGGCACAGGGAAGAGACCCAGTACTTC.

J is TRBJ2-7 and V is TRBV29-1; maybe TRBD1 (5 bases). The germline V gene has CDR1 SQVTM and CDR2 ANQGSEA. This CDR3 spans 13 amino acids. V dropped 5 bases and J dropped 0 bases, with 11 bases sitting between them. Here the CDR3 DNA reads TGCAGCGTTCTTGAGACAGACTCCTACGAGCAGTACTTC. It yields the protein CSVLETDSYEQYF.

The chain combines TRBV11-2 with TRBJ1-6; D gene unclear. V lost 1 base and J 7 bases, leaving 11 bases between the germline ends. CDR1 and CDR2 from the germline V gene are SGHAT and FQNNGV. The CDR3 runs to 15 residues. The CDR3 nucleotides read TGTGCCAGCAGCTTAGGGTGGACGGCAAATTCACCCCTCCACTTT. It encodes CASSLGWTANSPLHF.

The gene calls are TRBV28 and TRBJ2-2; 7 nucleotides align to TRBD1. With V trimmed by 6 bases and J by 4 bases, 2 bases remained unmatched. CDR1 is MDHEN, CDR2 SYDVKM, per germline. This CDR3 contains 13 residues. The CDR3 nucleotides read TGTGCCAGCAGCGACAGGGTCACCGGGGAGCTGTTTTTT. It translates to CASSDRVTGELFF. Together with reference TRBV28 and TRBJ2-2, the CDR3 gives the full variable domain: DVKVTQSSRYLVKRTGEKVFLECVQDMDHENMFWYRQDPGLGLRLIYFSYDVKMKEKGDIPEGYSVSREKKERFSLILESASTNQTSMYLCASSDRVTGELFFGEGSRLTVL.

This clone has more than one count but fewer than ten. The genes are TRBV28 and TRBJ2-7, with D unresolved. V was cut by 6 bases and J by 6 bases, with 9 bases left in between. CDR1 MDHEN and CDR2 SYDVKM come from the germline V gene. This CDR3 comprises 11 residues. The CDR3 region is CASSRPLEQYF. The CDR3 nucleotides read TGTGCCAGCAGCCGCCCCCTCGAGCAGTACTTC.

This clone was counted a few times. For the CDR3, the DNA is TGTGCCTGGAGTGTAGACCAACCCGAGCAGTTCTTC. This encodes CAWSVDQPEQFF. The rearrangement links TRBV30 to TRBJ2-1; D gene ambiguous. Trimming pared 0 bases from V and 10 bases from J, leaving 10 bases between. The CDR3 runs 12 residues. The germline gives CDR1 GTSNPN, CDR2 SVGIG (reference sequence).

This chain uses TRBV30 with TRBJ1-1; D is ambiguous. Trimming removed 4 bases at V and 1 base at J, with 13 bases between. This CDR3 comprises 14 residues. The germline gives CDR1 GTSNPN, CDR2 SVGIG (reference sequence). The CDR3 nucleotides read TGTGCCTGGACCACCCTGGACTCGAACACTGAAGCTTTCTTT. Protein: CAWTTLDSNTEAFF.

CDR3 nucleotides: TGTGCCTGGAACTTGCAGGGGGCTTATGGCTACACCTTC. The encoded protein is CAWNLQGAYGYTF. The genes are TRBV30 and TRBJ1-2, with 8 positions matching TRBD1. CDR1 GTSNPN and CDR2 SVGIG come from the germline V gene (reference sequence). The CDR3 is 13 amino acids. V shed 4 bases and J 5 bases; nucleotides not matched to a gene: 6. The variable domain in full, with the rest retrieved from reference TRBV30 and TRBJ1-2, is SQTIHQWPATLVQPVGSPLSLECTVEGTSNPNLYWYRQAAGRGLQLLFYSVGIGQISSEVPQNLSASRPQDRQFILSSKKLLLSDSGFYLCAWNLQGAYGYTFGSGTRLTVV.

This chain links TRBV11-2 with TRBJ2-7, with TRBD1 matching over 7 bases. This CDR3 comprises 15 residues. Germline CDR1 reads SGHAT; CDR2 reads FQNNGV. The V segment lost 5 bases and the J segment 2 bases; nucleotides outside the gene matches: 9. The CDR3 nucleotides are TGTGCCAGCAGCAAGTCGACAGGGCAAGCCTACGAGCAGTACTTC. Protein product: CASSKSTGQAYEQYF. The full variable domain, in which reference TRBV11-2 and TRBJ2-7 provide the parts outside the CDR3, is EAGVAQSPRYKIIEKRQSVAFWCNPISGHATLYWYQQILGQGPKLLIQFQNNGVVDDSQLPKDRFSAERLKGVDSTLKIQPAKLEDSAVYLCASSKSTGQAYEQYFGPGTRLTVT.

V usage is TRBV13 and J usage is TRBJ2-7, with D perhaps matching TRBD1 (6 bases). This CDR3 spans 13 amino acids. The V gene's germline CDR1 is PRHDT and CDR2 FYEKMQ (reference sequence). V shed 0 bases and J shed 5 bases, with 8 bases lying between them. The CDR3: CASSLGRQDEQYF. CDR3 sequence (DNA): TGTGCCAGCAGCTTAGGCCGACAGGACGAGCAGTACTTC.

The gene calls are TRBV29-1 and TRBJ2-2; D gene unclear. In germline, CDR1 is SQVTM, CDR2 ANQGSEA. Trimming shortened V by 1 base and J by 1 base, and 7 bases separated the two germline ends. The CDR3 is made up of 14 amino acids. Here the CDR3 reads CSVEARGNTGELFF. Here the CDR3 DNA reads TGCAGCGTTGAAGCAAGAGGGAACACCGGGGAGCTGTTTTTT.

V is TRBV29-1 and J is TRBJ1-2, with TRBD1 identical over 8 bases. The junction had 12 bases not matched to a gene; V was cut back by 6 bases and J by 3 bases. Germline V gene sequence: CDR1 SQVTM, CDR2 ANQGSEA. CDR3 length equals 15 residues. Here the CDR3 DNA reads TGCAGCGTGGACCGACAGGGGATGGAGGACTATGGCTACACCTTC. This gives the protein CSVDRQGMEDYGYTF. Together with reference TRBV29-1 and TRBJ1-2, the CDR3 gives the full variable domain: SAVISQKPSRDICQRGTSLTIQCQVDSQVTMMFWYRQQPGQSLTLIATANQGSEATYESGFVIDKFPISRPNLTFSTLTVSNMSPEDSSIYLCSVDRQGMEDYGYTFGSGTRLTVV.

This chain links TRBV14 with TRBJ2-7; 8 bases fit TRBD1. Germline CDR1 is SGHDN and CDR2 is FVKESK. Unmatched junction bases numbered 4, after V lost 6 bases and J lost 0 bases. The CDR3 is 14 amino acids. The CDR3 is CASSRTGISYEQYF. The DNA of the CDR3 is TGTGCCAGCAGTCGGACAGGGATCTCCTACGAGCAGTACTTC.

This clone was recorded a few times. This chain joins TRBV27 and TRBJ2-1; D call uncertain. CDR1 MNHEY and CDR2 SMNVEV come from the germline V gene (reference sequence). The CDR3 length is 14 residues. V lost 2 bases and J lost 6, with 11 bases in between. CDR3 in DNA: TGTGCCAGCAGTTTAGGACCTATCGGCAATGAGCAGTTCTTC. Translating gives CASSLGPIGNEQFF.

The rearrangement uses TRBV29-1 and TRBJ2-3, with 7 bases identical to TRBD2. The CDR3 length is 13 residues. J gave up 3 bases and V 8 bases, and 8 bases lay outside the gene matches. Per germline, CDR1 SQVTM and CDR2 ANQGSEA. CDR3 residues: CSPWDSGTDTQYF. In DNA, the CDR3 is TGCAGCCCTTGGGATAGCGGGACAGATACGCAGTATTTT.

This rearrangement joins TRBV28 to TRBJ2-1; no clear D. The V gene lost 6 bases and the J gene lost 5 bases, with 5 bases spanning the gap. From germline, CDR1 is MDHEN and CDR2 SYDVKM. This CDR3 is built from 11 residues. CDR3 sequence (DNA): TGTGCCAGCAGGAGAGACAATGAGCAGTTCTTC. Its translation: CASRRDNEQFF.

J is TRBJ2-1 and V is TRBV29-1; 10 bases are a match to TRBD2. CDR3 length: 16 residues. V was pared by 4 bases and J by 2 bases, with 8 bases of the junction left unmatched. Germline loops: CDR1 SQVTM, CDR2 ANQGSEA. The DNA of the CDR3 is TGCAGCGTTGGGACCTTCAGCGGGAGGGCCTACAATGAGCAGTTCTTC. It yields the protein CSVGTFSGRAYNEQFF.

The chain has TRBV29-1 and TRBJ2-5, with D possibly called TRBD1 or TRBD2 (5 bases each). The CDR3 spans 15 residues. Germline V gives CDR1 SQVTM, CDR2 ANQGSEA. V was pared by 0 bases and J by 5 bases, with 16 bases between. For the CDR3, the DNA is TGCAGCGTTGAAGAGATGGGACGCCCCGGCGAGACCCAGTACTTC. This sequence encodes CSVEEMGRPGETQYF.

The V gene is TRBV29-1, the J gene TRBJ2-1; D is perhaps TRBD1 (5 bases). In germline, CDR1 is SQVTM, CDR2 ANQGSEA. This CDR3 region has 14 residues. Trimming took off 8 bases at V and 0 bases at J, with 14 bases between the two ends. The CDR3 sequence: CSMPGQSSYNEQFF. The CDR3 bases are TGCAGCATGCCAGGGCAGAGCTCCTACAATGAGCAGTTCTTC.

This clone was observed a handful of times. At the DNA level, this CDR3 is encoded by other sequences in the same sample as well. V and J are TRBV29-1 and TRBJ2-1; 9 bases map to TRBD1. This CDR3 has 14 residues. Germline V gene sequence: CDR1 SQVTM, CDR2 ANQGSEA. V lost 4 bases and J lost 1; bases outside the gene matches: 2. Written as DNA, the CDR3 is TGCAGCGTTGCCGGGACAGGGTCCTACAATGAGCAGTTCTTC. The encoded protein is CSVAGTGSYNEQFF.

The chain has TRBV5-1 and TRBJ2-2, with 8 bases lining up with TRBD2. The CDR3 has 15 residues. Germline V lookup: CDR1 SGHRS, CDR2 YFSETQ. With 0 bases clipped from V and 2 bases from J, the junction kept 0 bases outside the gene matches. CDR3 sequence (DNA): TGCGCCAGCAGCTTGGGGACTAGCAACACCGGGGAGCTGTTTTTT. It encodes CASSLGTSNTGELFF.